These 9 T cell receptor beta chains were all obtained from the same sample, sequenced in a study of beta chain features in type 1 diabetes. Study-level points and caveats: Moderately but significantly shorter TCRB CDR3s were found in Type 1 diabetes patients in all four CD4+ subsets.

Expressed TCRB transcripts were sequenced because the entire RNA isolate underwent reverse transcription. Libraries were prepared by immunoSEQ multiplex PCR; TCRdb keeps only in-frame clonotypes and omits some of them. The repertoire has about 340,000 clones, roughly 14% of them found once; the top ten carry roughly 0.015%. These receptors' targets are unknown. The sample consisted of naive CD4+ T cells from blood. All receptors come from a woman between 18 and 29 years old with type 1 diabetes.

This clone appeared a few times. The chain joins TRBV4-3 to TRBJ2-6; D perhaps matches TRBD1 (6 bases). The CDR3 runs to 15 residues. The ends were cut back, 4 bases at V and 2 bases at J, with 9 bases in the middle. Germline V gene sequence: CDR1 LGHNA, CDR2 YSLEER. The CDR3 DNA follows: TGCGCCAGCAGCCCCCCAGGGGCTGGGGCCAACGTCCTGACTTTC. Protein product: CASSPPGAGANVLTF.

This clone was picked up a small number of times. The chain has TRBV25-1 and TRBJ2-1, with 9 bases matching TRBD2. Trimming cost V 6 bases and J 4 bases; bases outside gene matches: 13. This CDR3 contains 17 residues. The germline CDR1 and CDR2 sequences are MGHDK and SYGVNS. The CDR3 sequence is CASSPKVLAGPYNEQFF. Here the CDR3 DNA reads TGTGCCAGCAGCCCAAAGGTCCTAGCGGGACCATACAATGAGCAGTTCTTC.

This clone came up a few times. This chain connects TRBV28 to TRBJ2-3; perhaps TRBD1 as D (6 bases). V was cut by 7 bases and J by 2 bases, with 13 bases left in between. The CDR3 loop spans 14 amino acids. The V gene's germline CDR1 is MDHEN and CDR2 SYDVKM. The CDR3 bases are TGTGCCAGCACCGTTCCGGGACACACAGATACGCAGTATTTT. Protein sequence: CASTVPGHTDTQYF.

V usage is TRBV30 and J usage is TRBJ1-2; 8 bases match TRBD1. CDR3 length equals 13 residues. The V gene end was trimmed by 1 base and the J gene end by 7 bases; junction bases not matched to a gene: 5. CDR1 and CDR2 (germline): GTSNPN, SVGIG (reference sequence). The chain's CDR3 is CAWSADRGSGYTF. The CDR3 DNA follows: TGTGCCTGGAGTGCCGACAGGGGATCTGGCTACACCTTC.

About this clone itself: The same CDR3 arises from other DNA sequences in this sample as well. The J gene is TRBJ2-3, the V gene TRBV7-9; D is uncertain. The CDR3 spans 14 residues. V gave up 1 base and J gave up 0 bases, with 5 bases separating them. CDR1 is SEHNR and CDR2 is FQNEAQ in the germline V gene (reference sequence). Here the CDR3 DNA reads TGTGCCAGCAGCTTAGATCGTAGCACAGATACGCAGTATTTT. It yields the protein CASSLDRSTDTQYF.

CDR3 sequence: CASSPRRELFF. The DNA for the CDR3 is TGTGCCAGCAGCCCCAGGAGGGAGCTGTTTTTT. The J gene is TRBJ2-2, the V gene TRBV28, with no clear D. Trimming removed 6 bases at V and 9 bases at J, with 8 bases between. Germline CDR1 reads MDHEN; CDR2 reads SYDVKM. CDR3 size: 11 residues.

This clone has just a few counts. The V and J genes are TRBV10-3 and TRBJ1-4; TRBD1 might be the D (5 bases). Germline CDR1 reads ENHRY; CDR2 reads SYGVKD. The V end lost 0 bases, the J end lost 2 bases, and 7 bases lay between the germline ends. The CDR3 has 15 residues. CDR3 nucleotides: TGTGCCATCAGTGAGTCGTCAGGGACTAATGAAAAACTGTTTTTT. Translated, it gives CAISESSGTNEKLFF.

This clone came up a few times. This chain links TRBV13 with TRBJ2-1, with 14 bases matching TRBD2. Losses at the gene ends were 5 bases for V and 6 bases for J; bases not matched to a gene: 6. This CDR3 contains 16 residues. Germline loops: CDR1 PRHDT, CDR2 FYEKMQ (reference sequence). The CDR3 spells CASSRIGLAGGNEQFF. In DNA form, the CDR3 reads TGTGCCAGCAGCCGAATCGGACTAGCGGGGGGCAATGAGCAGTTCTTC.

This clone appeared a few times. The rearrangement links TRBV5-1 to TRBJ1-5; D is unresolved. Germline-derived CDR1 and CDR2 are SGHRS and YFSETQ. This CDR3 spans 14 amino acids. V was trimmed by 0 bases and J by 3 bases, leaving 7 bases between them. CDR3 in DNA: TGCGCCAGCAGCTTGGGGGGAGCCAATCAGCCCCAGCATTTT. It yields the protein CASSLGGANQPQHF.